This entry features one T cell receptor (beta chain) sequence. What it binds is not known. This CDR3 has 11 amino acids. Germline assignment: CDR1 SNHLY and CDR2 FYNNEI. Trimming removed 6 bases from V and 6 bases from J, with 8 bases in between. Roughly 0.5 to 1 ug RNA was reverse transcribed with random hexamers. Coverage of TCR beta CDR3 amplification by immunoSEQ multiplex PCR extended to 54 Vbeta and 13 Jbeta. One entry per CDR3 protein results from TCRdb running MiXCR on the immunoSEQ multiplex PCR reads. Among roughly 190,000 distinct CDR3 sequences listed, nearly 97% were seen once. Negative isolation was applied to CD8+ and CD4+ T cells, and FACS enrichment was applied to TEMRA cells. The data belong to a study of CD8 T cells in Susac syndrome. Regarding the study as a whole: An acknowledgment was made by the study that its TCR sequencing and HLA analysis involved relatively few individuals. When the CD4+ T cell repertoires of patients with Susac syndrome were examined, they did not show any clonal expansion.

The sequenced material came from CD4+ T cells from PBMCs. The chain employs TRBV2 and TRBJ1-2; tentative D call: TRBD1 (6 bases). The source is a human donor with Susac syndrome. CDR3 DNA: TGTGCCAGCAGCGGGGGCCATGGCTACACCTTC. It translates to CASSGGHGYTF.